Listed here are 23 T cell receptor beta chains from one sample, sequenced in a study of T-cell memory formation after mild COVID-19. TCRdb passed the 5' RACE reads through MiXCR, listing each CDR3 protein once. The sample shows around 200,000 distinct CDR3 sequences, about 22% of them seen only once. The source material was PBMCs or a T cell subset sorted from them (not recorded which). All receptors come from an adult woman who had mild COVID-19 (a few samples of this study predate the infection). Cell type and time point are not known.

CDR3 amino acids: CASSPTGLESQPQHF. For the CDR3, the DNA is TGTGCCAGCAGCCCTACAGGGTTAGAGAGTCAGCCCCAGCATTTT. The chain links TRBV7-6 to TRBJ1-5; TRBD1 is a possible D gene (6 bases). The CDR3 has 15 amino acids. Per the germline V gene, CDR1 is SGHVS and CDR2 is FNYEAQ. V lost 5 bases and J lost 6, with 17 bases in between.

This clonotype appeared a few times. The rearrangement uses TRBV9 and TRBJ2-1; 14 bases align to TRBD2. V was pared by 0 bases and J by 7 bases, with 3 bases of the junction left unmatched. Germline V lookup: CDR1 SGDLS, CDR2 YYNGEE. CDR3 length: 16 amino acids. CDR3 in amino acids: CASSVAGLAGANEQFF. The CDR3 DNA sequence: TGTGCCAGCAGCGTAGCGGGACTAGCGGGGGCTAATGAGCAGTTCTTC.

This clonotype was seen only a few times. This rearrangement joins TRBV27 to TRBJ2-1; 9 nucleotides agree with TRBD2. Germline CDR1 and CDR2: MNHEY and SMNVEV (reference sequence). V lost 8 bases and J lost 4; bases outside the gene matches: 6. CDR3 size: 14 residues. The CDR3 DNA sequence: TGTGCCAGCGGGATGCTAGCGGGATACAATGAGCAGTTCTTC. Its translation: CASGMLAGYNEQFF.

CDR3 coding DNA: TGCGCCAGCAGCCTTATCTCCGGCTATGGCTACACCTTC. Its translation: CASSLISGYGYTF. V gene TRBV4-1 combines with J gene TRBJ1-2; D gene uncertain. This CDR3 is 13 amino acids long. V shed 4 bases and J shed 4 bases, with 10 bases lying between them. Germline assignment: CDR1 MGHRA and CDR2 YSYEKL.

This clonotype was seen ten or more times. The rearrangement links TRBV5-1 to TRBJ1-5; D unclear. Germline loops: CDR1 SGHRS, CDR2 YFSETQ. The CDR3 is 13 amino acids. V was pared by 0 bases and J by 1 base, with 2 bases between. In nucleotides, the CDR3 is TGCGCCAGCAGCTTGGGCAGCAATCAGCCCCAGCATTTT. Protein: CASSLGSNQPQHF.

The V and J genes are TRBV20-1 and TRBJ2-1, with 12 bases lining up with TRBD2. Germline assignment: CDR1 DFQATT and CDR2 SNEGSKA (reference sequence). This CDR3 spans 16 amino acids. With V trimmed by 3 bases and J by 2 bases, 5 bases remained unmatched. Written as DNA, the CDR3 is TGCAGTGCTAGGACTAGCGGGAGCCTTACCTACAATGAGCAGTTCTTC. Its translation: CSARTSGSLTYNEQFF.

There are a few counts of this clonotype. The V call is TRBV12-3 or TRBV12-4, the J call TRBJ2-2; 9 bases match TRBD2. The CDR3 runs 17 residues. The J segment lost 6 bases and the V segment lost 4 bases, leaving 12 bases of the junction unmatched. CDR3 DNA: TGTGCCAGCAGTTCGGATCCAGGGCGGGAGGGCGCCGGGGAGCTGTTTTTT. This gives the protein CASSSDPGREGAGELFF.

V usage is TRBV4-3 and J usage is TRBJ2-7; D ambiguous. CDR1 is LGHNA, CDR2 YSLEER, per germline. Trimming took off 2 bases at V and 4 bases at J, with 9 bases between the two ends. The CDR3 has 13 residues. The CDR3 spells CASSQYLGYEQYF. The CDR3 bases are TGCGCCAGCAGCCAATACCTGGGGTACGAGCAGTACTTC.

The chain has TRBV5-1 and TRBJ2-3; D not resolved. The V gene lost 0 bases and the J gene lost 3 bases, with 14 bases spanning the gap. The germline V gene has CDR1 SGHRS and CDR2 YFSETQ. CDR3 length: 16 amino acids. Here the CDR3 reads CASSLERIRLTDTQYF. CDR3 nucleotide sequence: TGCGCCAGCAGCTTGGAGCGCATACGATTGACAGATACGCAGTATTTT.

V usage is TRBV27 and J usage is TRBJ1-5, with a weak D call TRBD1 (5 bases). V was clipped by 3 bases and J by 4 bases, with 25 bases between them. This CDR3 region has 19 residues. Germline assignment: CDR1 MNHEY and CDR2 SMNVEV (reference sequence). The CDR3 is CASSFLAPHRDLINQPQHF. The CDR3 DNA follows: TGTGCCAGCAGTTTTCTAGCCCCACACCGGGACCTAATAAATCAGCCCCAGCATTTT.

The chain employs TRBV4-1 and TRBJ1-4, with D maybe TRBD1 (5 bases). The V end was cut by 3 bases, the J end by 5 bases, with 19 bases between. The CDR3 is 17 residues long. Germline loops: CDR1 MGHRA, CDR2 YSYEKL. The CDR3 DNA follows: TGCGCCAGCAGCCAGGGGGAGGTGGCCAGGTTGAATGAAAAACTGTTTTTT. Translating gives CASSQGEVARLNEKLFF.

This clonotype turned up a few times. The V and J genes are TRBV27 and TRBJ2-1; D is possibly TRBD1 (6 bases). V was clipped by 2 bases and J by 4 bases, with 12 bases between them. Germline lookup yields CDR1 MNHEY and CDR2 SMNVEV (reference sequence). CDR3 length: 15 residues. The CDR3 here is CASSLAWGPYNEQFF. Here the CDR3 DNA reads TGTGCCAGCAGTTTAGCTTGGGGGCCTTACAATGAGCAGTTCTTC.

The chain joins TRBV7-8 to TRBJ1-1; a weak D match, TRBD1 (6 bases). Between the trimmed V and J ends, which lost 6 bases and 1 base, there was a span of 18 bases. CDR3 length: 16 amino acids. Looked up from germline, CDR1 is SGHVS and CDR2 is FQNEAQ. Written as DNA, the CDR3 is TGTGCCAGCAGGTACAGGGTCTCCTCCACGAACACTGAAGCTTTCTTT. It is translated as CASRYRVSSTNTEAFF.

The V call is TRBV9, the J call TRBJ2-1; 8 nucleotides agree with TRBD1. V gave up 0 bases and J gave up 8 bases; unmatched junction bases: 10. This CDR3 has 16 amino acids. Germline V CDR1 and CDR2: SGDLS, YYNGEE. The CDR3 coding sequence is TGTGCCAGCAGCGTAGAGGGCGGACAGGGAAGCCATGAGCAGTTCTTC. This gives the protein CASSVEGGQGSHEQFF.

Here the CDR3 reads CASSQDRVGNEQYF. The CDR3 DNA follows: TGCGCCAGCAGCCAAGATAGGGTGGGAAACGAGCAGTACTTC. This sequence joins TRBV4-3 and TRBJ2-7; no definite D call. The length of the CDR3 is 14 residues. Trimming took off 0 bases at V and 5 bases at J, with 11 bases between the two ends. The V gene's germline CDR1 is LGHNA and CDR2 YSLEER.

This clonotype has more than one count but fewer than ten. This chain links TRBV5-1 with TRBJ2-7; D perhaps matches TRBD2 (5 bases). Germline V gives CDR1 SGHRS, CDR2 YFSETQ. V dropped 1 base and J dropped 2 bases, with 10 bases sitting between them. The CDR3 loop spans 14 amino acids. CDR3 sequence reads: CASSLMDSTYEQYF. Written as DNA, the CDR3 is TGCGCCAGCAGCTTGATGGACTCAACCTACGAGCAGTACTTC.

A note on this clonotype: The junction does not match germline at one end; this may be a read error. The rearrangement links TRBV30 to TRBJ1-2; TRBD1 matches at 9 bases. Germline loops: CDR1 GTSNPN, CDR2 SVGIG (reference sequence). CDR3 size: 17 residues. CDR3 protein: CAWRIMDRGIVNYGYNF. The CDR3, as DNA: TGTGCCTGGAGGATTATGGACAGGGGAATCGTTAACTATGGCTACAACTTC.

A few counts support this clonotype. This chain joins TRBV12-3 or TRBV12-4 and TRBJ1-3; no clear D. The CDR3 loop spans 16 amino acids. V gave up 3 bases and J gave up 0 bases, with 12 bases separating them. CDR3 residues: CASSFFRRDSGNTIYF. In nucleotides, the CDR3 is TGTGCCAGCAGTTTTTTTCGGAGGGACTCTGGAAACACCATATATTTT.

The chain carries TRBV20-1 and TRBJ2-3, with 10 positions matching TRBD2. This CDR3 comprises 21 residues. Germline V lookup: CDR1 DFQATT, CDR2 SNEGSKA (reference sequence). V was pared by 3 bases and J by 1 base, with 22 bases of the junction left unmatched. CDR3 sequence: CSARRYGTSGNPLVGTDTQYF. CDR3 nucleotides: TGCAGTGCTAGGCGTTACGGCACTAGCGGGAACCCGCTCGTCGGCACAGATACGCAGTATTTT.

In regard to this clonotype: Since a much larger clone is just one base distant, this may be a read error. V gene TRBV24-1 combines with J gene TRBJ2-2; D ambiguous. V was shortened by 4 bases and J by 3 bases, with 2 bases between the two germline ends. This CDR3 spans 12 amino acids. From germline, CDR1 is KGHDR and CDR2 SFDVKD. This CDR3 is CATSDHTGELFF. For the CDR3, the DNA is TGTGCCACCAGTGACCACACCGGGGAGCTGTTTTTT.

The J gene is TRBJ2-1, the V gene TRBV10-3, with 11 bases that match TRBD2. The ends lost 0 bases at V and 4 bases at J; junction bases unmatched: 2. Germline V gives CDR1 ENHRY, CDR2 SYGVKD. The CDR3 covers 16 residues. The CDR3 reads CAISESGTSGYNEQFF. The DNA for the CDR3 is TGTGCCATCAGTGAGTCGGGGACTAGCGGTTACAATGAGCAGTTCTTC.

The chain joins TRBV28 to TRBJ2-5; TRBD2 aligns across 11 bases. V gave up 10 bases and J gave up 0 bases; unmatched junction bases: 4. This CDR3 contains 14 residues. Germline V gives CDR1 MDHEN, CDR2 SYDVKM. The CDR3 bases are TGTGCCACCGCGGGACTAGCGGACCAAGAGACCCAGTACTTC. Translation: CATAGLADQETQYF. The entire variable domain, with the rest obtained from reference TRBV28 and TRBJ2-5, is as follows: DVKVTQSSRYLVKRTGEKVFLECVQDMDHENMFWYRQDPGLGLRLIYFSYDVKMKEKGDIPEGYSVSREKKERFSLILESASTNQTSMYLCATAGLADQETQYFGPGTRLLVL.

This clonotype has just a few counts. The chain combines TRBV15 with TRBJ1-5; TRBD1 agrees at 7 bases. Trimming took 8 bases from V and 5 from J; bases not matched to a gene: 6. The germline V gene encodes CDR1 LNHNV and CDR2 YYDKDF (reference sequence). There are 13 residues in the CDR3. The CDR3 DNA reads TGTGCCACCGGAGGACAGGTAGATCAGCCCCAGCATTTT. Amino acid sequence: CATGGQVDQPQHF.